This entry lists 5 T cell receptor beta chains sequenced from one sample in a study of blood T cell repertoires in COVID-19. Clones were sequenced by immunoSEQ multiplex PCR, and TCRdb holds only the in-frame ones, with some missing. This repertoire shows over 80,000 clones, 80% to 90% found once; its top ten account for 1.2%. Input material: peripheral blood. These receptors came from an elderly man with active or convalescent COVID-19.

The CDR3 nucleotides are TGTGCCAGCAGTTCCTCGGGGGGAACTGAAGCTTTCTTT. It specifies CASSSSGGTEAFF. The rearrangement joins TRBV6-5 to TRBJ1-1; possible D gene TRBD1, 5 bases. Germline lookup yields CDR1 MNHEY and CDR2 SVGAGI. CDR3 length: 13 amino acids. The V and J ends lost 4 bases and 5 bases respectively, with 11 bases between them.

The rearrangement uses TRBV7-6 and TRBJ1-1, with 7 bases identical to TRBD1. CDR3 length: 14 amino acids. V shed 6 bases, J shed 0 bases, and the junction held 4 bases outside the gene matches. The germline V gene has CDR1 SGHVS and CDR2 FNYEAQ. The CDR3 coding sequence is TGTGCCAGCAGAGCAGGGGGAGTGAACACTGAAGCTTTCTTT. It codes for CASRAGGVNTEAFF.

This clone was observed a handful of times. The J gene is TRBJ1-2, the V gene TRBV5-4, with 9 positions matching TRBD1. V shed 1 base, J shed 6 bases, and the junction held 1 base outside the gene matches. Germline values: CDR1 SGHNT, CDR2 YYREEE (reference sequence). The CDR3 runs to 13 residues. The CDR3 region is CASSLTGGDGYTF. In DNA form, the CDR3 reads TGTGCCAGCAGCTTGACAGGGGGCGATGGCTACACCTTC.

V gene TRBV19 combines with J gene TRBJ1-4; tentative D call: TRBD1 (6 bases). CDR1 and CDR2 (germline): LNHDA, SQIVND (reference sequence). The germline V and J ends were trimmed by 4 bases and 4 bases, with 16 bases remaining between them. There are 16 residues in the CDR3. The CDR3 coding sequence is TGTGCCAGTAGTACAGGTTTCGACAGGTTTAATGAAAAACTGTTTTTT. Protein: CASSTGFDRFNEKLFF.

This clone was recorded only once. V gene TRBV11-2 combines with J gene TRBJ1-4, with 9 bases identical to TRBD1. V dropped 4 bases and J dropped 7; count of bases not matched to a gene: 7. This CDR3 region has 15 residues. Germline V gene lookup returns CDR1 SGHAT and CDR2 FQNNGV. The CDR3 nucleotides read TGTGCCAGCAGCTCCATGACAGGGGGAACTGAAAAACTGTTTTTT. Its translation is CASSSMTGGTEKLFF. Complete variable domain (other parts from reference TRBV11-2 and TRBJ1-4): EAGVAQSPRYKIIEKRQSVAFWCNPISGHATLYWYQQILGQGPKLLIQFQNNGVVDDSQLPKDRFSAERLKGVDSTLKIQPAKLEDSAVYLCASSSMTGGTEKLFFGSGTQLSVL.